A single sample is the source of the 20 T cell receptor beta chains below, sequenced in a study of cytomegalovirus exposure and HLA in healthy donors. Sequencing was performed with immunoSEQ multiplex PCR; in TCRdb, only in-frame clones are kept and a portion is missing. Seen here are roughly 150,000 clones, roughly 90% observed once, and the top ten hold approximately 0.7%. Source material: PBMCs. The receptor source for this set is a man between 18 and 35 years old in good health and CMV-seronegative.

This clone came up once. The J gene is TRBJ1-4, the V gene TRBV11-2; 7 nucleotides match TRBD1. Germline CDR1 SGHAT, CDR2 FQNNGV. With 1 base clipped from V and 7 bases from J, the junction kept 6 bases outside the gene matches. CDR3 length equals 15 residues. CDR3 amino acids: CASSLGDRDTEKLFF. CDR3 nucleotides: TGTGCCAGCAGCTTAGGTGACAGGGATACTGAAAAACTGTTTTTT.

The chain has TRBV10-3 and TRBJ1-1, with D tentatively TRBD1 (6 bases). Germline V CDR1 and CDR2: ENHRY, SYGVKD. V gave up 5 bases and J gave up 8 bases, with 9 bases separating them. CDR3 length: 11 residues. The CDR3 coding sequence is TGTGCCATCAGTTCCGGGACAGAAGCTTTCTTT. It yields the protein CAISSGTEAFF.

The V and J genes are TRBV7-6 and TRBJ2-2, with 7 bases that match TRBD1. The CDR3 spans 15 residues. CDR1 SGHVS and CDR2 FNYEAQ come from the germline V gene. The J segment lost 1 base and the V segment lost 1 base, leaving 0 bases of the junction unmatched. The CDR3 sequence is CASSLGQGNTGELFF. DNA of the CDR3: TGTGCCAGCAGCTTAGGACAGGGGAACACCGGGGAGCTGTTTTTT.

The chain is built from TRBV9 and TRBJ2-1; 13 positions match TRBD2. Germline CDR1 and CDR2: SGDLS and YYNGEE. Losses at the gene ends were 5 bases for V and 5 bases for J; bases not matched to a gene: 16. The CDR3 totals 19 residues. The CDR3 protein is CASSQGLAGVFRGDNEQFF. The DNA for the CDR3 is TGTGCCAGCAGTCAAGGACTAGCGGGAGTCTTTAGGGGGGACAATGAGCAGTTCTTC.

This chain links TRBV7-9 with TRBJ1-1, with TRBD1 identical over 7 bases. The V segment lost 5 bases and the J segment 0 bases; nucleotides outside the gene matches: 12. The CDR3 consists of 17 residues. Germline values: CDR1 SEHNR, CDR2 FQNEAQ (reference sequence). The CDR3 bases are TGTGCCAGCAGCCCCCGAGAGGGGGCAGTACTGAACACTGAAGCTTTCTTT. As protein: CASSPREGAVLNTEAFF.

The J gene is TRBJ2-1, the V gene TRBV19, with D tentatively TRBD2 (6 bases). The CDR3 extends over 15 amino acids. Trimming removed 2 bases from V and 9 bases from J, with 17 bases in between. Per germline, CDR1 LNHDA and CDR2 SQIVND (reference sequence). The CDR3 protein is CASSIIGGERAEQFF. The DNA for the CDR3 is TGTGCCAGTAGTATAATCGGAGGGGAAAGAGCTGAGCAGTTCTTC.

The chain combines TRBV19 with TRBJ2-1; D is ambiguous. CDR1 is LNHDA, CDR2 SQIVND, per germline (reference sequence). This CDR3 comprises 13 residues. Trimming took off 5 bases at V and 7 bases at J, with 12 bases between the two ends. This CDR3 is CASSPWALNEQFF. The CDR3 region has the DNA TGTGCCAGTAGTCCCTGGGCCTTGAATGAGCAGTTCTTC. Based on the CDR3 plus reference TRBV19 and TRBJ2-1, the full variable domain is DGGITQSPKYLFRKEGQNVTLSCEQNLNHDAMYWYRQDPGQGLRLIYYSQIVNDFQKGDIAEGYSVSREKKESFPLTVTSAQKNPTAFYLCASSPWALNEQFFGPGTRLTVL.

The V call is TRBV19, the J call TRBJ2-5; weak D call: TRBD2 (6 bases). In germline, CDR1 is LNHDA, CDR2 SQIVND (reference sequence). CDR3 size: 13 residues. V lost 2 bases to trimming and J lost 5 bases, with 9 bases between them. In DNA, the CDR3 is TGTGCCAGTAGTATAAGACTAGAGGAGACCCAGTACTTC. As protein: CASSIRLEETQYF.

The chain couples TRBV5-1 to TRBJ1-1, with 11 bases fitting TRBD1. The CDR3 runs to 18 residues. The germline gives CDR1 SGHRS, CDR2 YFSETQ. The V segment lost 0 bases and the J segment 4 bases; nucleotides outside the gene matches: 11. The CDR3 here is CASSLVEWGQGVSTEAFF. Written as DNA, the CDR3 is TGCGCCAGCAGCTTGGTGGAGTGGGGACAGGGGGTCTCCACTGAAGCTTTCTTT. Full variable domain (rest looked up from reference TRBV5-1 and TRBJ1-1): KAGVTQTPRYLIKTRGQQVTLSCSPISGHRSVSWYQQTPGQGLQFLFEYFSETQRNKGNFPGRFSGRQFSNSRSEMNVSTLELGDSALYLCASSLVEWGQGVSTEAFFGQGTRLTVV.

This rearrangement joins TRBV7-9 to TRBJ2-1; TRBD2 matches 14 bases. CDR1 is SEHNR, CDR2 FQNEAQ, per germline (reference sequence). The CDR3 has 17 amino acids. V shed 4 bases, J shed 10 bases, and the junction held 12 bases outside the gene matches. CDR3 coding DNA: TGTGCCAGCAGCTCCCCCGGGACTAGCGGGAGTAGGGGGGAGCAGTTCTTC. Translation gives CASSSPGTSGSRGEQFF.

The CDR3 nucleotides read TGCGCCAGCAGTAAGGGACAGGCGATAATCTTTAGCAATCAGCCCCAGCATTTT. Amino acids: CASSKGQAIIFSNQPQHF. V is TRBV23-1 and J is TRBJ1-5, with 8 bases fitting TRBD1. TRBV23-1 is placed among ORFs of uncertain function. The CDR3 extends over 18 amino acids. Trimming cost V 5 bases and J 0 bases; bases outside gene matches: 12.

J is TRBJ2-3 and V is TRBV7-9; TRBD2 is a possible D gene (6 bases). The V end was cut by 5 bases, the J end by 3 bases, with 24 bases between. Germline CDR1 SEHNR, CDR2 FQNEAQ (reference sequence). The CDR3 is made up of 18 amino acids. The CDR3 DNA reads as TGTGCCAGCAGCCTAGGGTCCGGGACTCCAGTAGGGACAGATACGCAGTATTTT. It is translated as CASSLGSGTPVGTDTQYF.

The CDR3 sequence: CASSLVLGAQLTPLHF. In DNA form, the CDR3 reads TGTGCCAGCAGCTTAGTTTTGGGGGCCCAACTGACACCCCTCCACTTT. The V and J genes are TRBV11-2 and TRBJ1-6, with D possibly matching TRBD1 (6 bases). The CDR3 loop spans 16 amino acids. The germline gives CDR1 SGHAT, CDR2 FQNNGV. Trimming cost V 1 base and J 11 bases, with 18 bases left between them.

The chain carries TRBV10-2 and TRBJ2-7, with a possible D match to TRBD2 (6 bases). With 8 bases removed from V and 6 bases from J, the gap between germline ends came to 23 bases. The CDR3 spans 15 residues. Germline CDR1 WSHSY, CDR2 SAAADI. The CDR3 coding sequence is TGCGCCAGCTCACGGGACTTCGTCTTTAGTGGCGAGCAGTACGTC. It specifies CASSRDFVFSGEQYV.

The V and J genes are TRBV4-2 and TRBJ1-5; 7 nucleotides match TRBD1. Losses at the gene ends were 0 bases for V and 5 bases for J; bases not matched to a gene: 4. This CDR3 contains 15 residues. Germline V gene sequence: CDR1 LGHNA, CDR2 YNFKEQ. CDR3 coding DNA: TGTGCCAGCAGCCAAGATGACAGGGTCGATCAGCCCCAGCATTTT. Its protein product is CASSQDDRVDQPQHF.

The CDR3 region is CASSLKRGVSTDTQYF. The CDR3 DNA reads as TGTGCCAGCAGCTTAAAGCGGGGGGTTAGCACAGATACGCAGTATTTT. V is TRBV7-8 and J is TRBJ2-3; 9 nucleotides match TRBD2. This CDR3 comprises 16 residues. With V trimmed by 2 bases and J by 0 bases, 3 bases remained unmatched. The germline V gene has CDR1 SGHVS and CDR2 FQNEAQ.

The rearrangement uses TRBV28 and TRBJ1-1; D ambiguous. The CDR3 covers 14 residues. Germline V CDR1 and CDR2: MDHEN, SYDVKM. V was pared by 7 bases and J by 0 bases, with 12 bases between. The CDR3 loop is CASTIPSVNTEAFF. In nucleotides, the CDR3 is TGTGCCAGCACGATCCCCTCAGTGAACACTGAAGCTTTCTTT.

The genes are TRBV7-2 and TRBJ2-2; possible D gene TRBD2, 5 bases. In germline, CDR1 is SGHTA, CDR2 FQGNSA. V was trimmed by 2 bases and J by 5 bases, leaving 15 bases between them. The CDR3 has 16 amino acids. DNA for the CDR3: TGTGCCAGCAGCTTAAGAGGTTCTCGGGGTACCGGGGAGCTGTTTTTT. Translation gives CASSLRGSRGTGELFF.

V and J are TRBV30 and TRBJ1-5; D gene ambiguous. This CDR3 has 13 residues. Germline V gene data show CDR1 as GTSNPN and CDR2 as SVGIG (reference sequence). V gave up 0 bases and J gave up 4 bases, with 7 bases separating them. The CDR3 region has the DNA TGTGCCTGGAGTGTACTTCAAAATCAGCCCCAGCATTTT. It is translated as CAWSVLQNQPQHF.

The chain links TRBV13 to TRBJ1-1; D is uncertain. CDR3 size: 12 residues. CDR1 PRHDT and CDR2 FYEKMQ come from the germline V gene (reference sequence). The germline V and J ends were trimmed by 3 bases and 8 bases, with 10 bases remaining between them. The CDR3 bases are TGTGCCAGCAGCTTGACACGAGAAGAAGCTTTCTTT. It translates to CASSLTREEAFF. The entire variable domain, with the rest obtained from reference TRBV13 and TRBJ1-1, is as follows: AAGVIQSPRHLIKEKRETATLKCYPIPRHDTVYWYQQGPGQDPQFLISFYEKMQSDKGSIPDRFSAQQFSDYHSELNMSSLELGDSALYFCASSLTREEAFFGQGTRLTVV.